This T cell receptor (beta chain) was profiled in a study of CD8+CD57+ T cells in acquired aplastic anemia. In the study overall: Each DNA sample taken from sorted CD4+ and CD8+ cells came to approximately 3.2 ug on average. An average of roughly 11 million reads for CD4+ cells was obtained from healthy donors.

Points on this clonotype: The antigen is unknown.

General study points: Overlapping CD8+ CDR3 repertoires of patients and controls contained 25 to 35 shared sequences. CD8+ Simpson's diversity did not differ significantly between patients and controls.

Germline CDR1 and CDR2: LNHDA and SQIVND (reference sequence). V was shortened by 3 bases and J by 3 bases, with 8 bases between the two germline ends. The CDR3 runs to 13 residues. Genomic DNA served as template for TCR beta VDJ and CDR3 profiling. TCRdb independently ran MiXCR on the reads; one entry per CDR3 protein. The sample carries about 220,000 distinct CDR3 sequences, 30% to 40% recorded once. The chain carries TRBV19 and TRBJ1-1; TRBD1 might be the D (5 bases). Sequenced sample: sorted CD4+, CD8+, or CD8+CD57+ T cells (not recorded which) from PBMCs. The sequence derives from a human donor in good health, serving as a control. This CDR3 is CASSMARDTEAFF. In nucleotides, the CDR3 is TGTGCCAGTAGTATGGCCAGGGACACTGAAGCTTTCTTT.